In its sample, the clone carrying this T cell receptor beta chain was seen many times. The data derive from a study of neurological immune-mediated disorders. The CDR3 is 14 amino acids. Germline lookup yields CDR1 KGHSH and CDR2 LQKENI. V shed 2 bases and J shed 4 bases, with 11 bases lying between them. TCRdb processed the 5' RACE reads anew with MiXCR; each CDR3 protein has one entry. The sample carries about 49,000 distinct CDR3 sequences, about 12% recorded once. As for time point: longitudinal time-point 2. The chain combines TRBV18 with TRBJ1-1; D might be TRBD1 (5 bases). The sequence was collected from a male donor with HTLV-1-associated myelopathy (HAM/TSP). Input material: PBMCs. The CDR3 nucleotides are TGTGCCAGCTCACCAAGAGGGGACGGCACTGAAGCTTTCTTT. This gives the protein CASSPRGDGTEAFF.